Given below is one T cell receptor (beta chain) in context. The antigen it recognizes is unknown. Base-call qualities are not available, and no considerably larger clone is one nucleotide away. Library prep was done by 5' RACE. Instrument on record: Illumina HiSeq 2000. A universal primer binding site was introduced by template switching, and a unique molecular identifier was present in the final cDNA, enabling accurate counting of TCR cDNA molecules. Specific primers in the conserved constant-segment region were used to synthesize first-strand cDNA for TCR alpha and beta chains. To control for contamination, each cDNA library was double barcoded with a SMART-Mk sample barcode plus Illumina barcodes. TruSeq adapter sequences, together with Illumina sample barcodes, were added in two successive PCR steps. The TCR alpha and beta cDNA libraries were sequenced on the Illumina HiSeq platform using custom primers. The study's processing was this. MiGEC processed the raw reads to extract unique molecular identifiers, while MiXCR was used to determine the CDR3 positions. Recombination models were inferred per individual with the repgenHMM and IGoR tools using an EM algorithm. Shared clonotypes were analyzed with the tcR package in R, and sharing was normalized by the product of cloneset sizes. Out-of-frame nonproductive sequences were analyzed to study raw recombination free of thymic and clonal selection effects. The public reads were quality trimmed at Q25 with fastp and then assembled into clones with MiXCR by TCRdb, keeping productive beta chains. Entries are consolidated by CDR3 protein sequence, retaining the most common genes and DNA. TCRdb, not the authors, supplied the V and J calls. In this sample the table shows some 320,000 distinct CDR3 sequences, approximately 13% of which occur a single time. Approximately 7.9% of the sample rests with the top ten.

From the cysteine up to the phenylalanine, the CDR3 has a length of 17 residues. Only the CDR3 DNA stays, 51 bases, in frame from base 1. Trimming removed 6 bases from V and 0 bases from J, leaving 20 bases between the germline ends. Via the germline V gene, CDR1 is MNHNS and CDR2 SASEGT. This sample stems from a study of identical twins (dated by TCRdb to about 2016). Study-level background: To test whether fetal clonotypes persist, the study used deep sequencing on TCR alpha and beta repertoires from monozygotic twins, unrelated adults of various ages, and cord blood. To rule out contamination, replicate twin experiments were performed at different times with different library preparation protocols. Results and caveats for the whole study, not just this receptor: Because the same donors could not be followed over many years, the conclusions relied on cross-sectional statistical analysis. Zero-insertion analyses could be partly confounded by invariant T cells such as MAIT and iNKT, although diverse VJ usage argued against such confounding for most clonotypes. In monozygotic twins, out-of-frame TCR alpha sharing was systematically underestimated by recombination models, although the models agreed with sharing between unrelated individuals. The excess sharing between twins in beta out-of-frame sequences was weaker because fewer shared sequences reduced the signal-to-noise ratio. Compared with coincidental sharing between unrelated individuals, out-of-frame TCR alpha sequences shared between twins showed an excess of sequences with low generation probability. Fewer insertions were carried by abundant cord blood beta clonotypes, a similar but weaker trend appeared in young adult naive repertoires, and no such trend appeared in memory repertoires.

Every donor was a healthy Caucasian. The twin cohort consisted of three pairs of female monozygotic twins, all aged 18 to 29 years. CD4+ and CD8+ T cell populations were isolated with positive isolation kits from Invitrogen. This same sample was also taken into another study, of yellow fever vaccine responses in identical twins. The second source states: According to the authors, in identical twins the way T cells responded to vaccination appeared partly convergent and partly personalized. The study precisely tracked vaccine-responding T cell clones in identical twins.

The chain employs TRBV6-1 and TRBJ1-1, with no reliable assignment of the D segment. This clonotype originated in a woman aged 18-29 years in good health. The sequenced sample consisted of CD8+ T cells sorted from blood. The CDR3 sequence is CASSPGPSEYLNTEAFF. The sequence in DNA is TGTGCCAGCAGCCCTGGGCCAAGTGAGTATCTGAACACTGAAGCTTTCTTT.